The present T cell receptor (beta chain) was sequenced within a study of shared clonotypes between healthy human individuals. Across the whole study: The study used three CD4 naive, three CD4 memory, two CD8 naive and one CD8 memory plate per donor.

Cells designated naive CD8 were CD45RO-negative and were positively selected for CCR7, with terminally differentiated effector memory CD45RA+ cells excluded. Study results and caveats: Donor clonotype sharing was expected to depend on sequencing depth.

Study processing details: With immunoSEQ giving junction-only sequences and no quality scores, filtering differed. Using immunoSEQ multiplex PCR, the repertoire was profiled, and TCRdb retains in-frame clones only, with some absent. The D gene and trimming were derived from the DNA, and the V and J assignments and clone size from that table. The sample lists approximately 840,000 clones, about 96% occurring once. In the case of this clone: The antigen is unknown.

Germline CDR1 reads SGDLS; CDR2 reads YYNGEE. V gave up 0 bases and J gave up 3 bases, with 13 bases separating them. The CDR3 runs to 15 residues. The sequencing sample was made of naive CD8+ T cells sorted from blood. The clonotype comes from a man aged 25-45 years in good health. V and J are TRBV9 and TRBJ2-7; D gene ambiguous. The CDR3 region is CASSVDTPRVYEQYF. For the CDR3, the DNA is TGTGCCAGCAGCGTAGACACCCCCCGGGTCTACGAGCAGTACTTC.